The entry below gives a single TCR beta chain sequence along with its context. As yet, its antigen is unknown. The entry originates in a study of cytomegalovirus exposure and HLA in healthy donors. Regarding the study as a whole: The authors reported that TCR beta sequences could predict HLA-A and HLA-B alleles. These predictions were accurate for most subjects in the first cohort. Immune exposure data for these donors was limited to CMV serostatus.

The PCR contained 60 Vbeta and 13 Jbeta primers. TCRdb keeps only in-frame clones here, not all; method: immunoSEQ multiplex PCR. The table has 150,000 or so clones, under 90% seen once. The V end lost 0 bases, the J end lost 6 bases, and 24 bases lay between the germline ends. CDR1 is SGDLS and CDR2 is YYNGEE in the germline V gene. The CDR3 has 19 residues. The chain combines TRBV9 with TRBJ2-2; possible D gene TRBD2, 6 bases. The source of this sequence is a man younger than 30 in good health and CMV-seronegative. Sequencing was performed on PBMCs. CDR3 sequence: CASSVAPLLRGGAAGELFF. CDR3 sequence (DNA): TGTGCCAGCAGCGTAGCCCCCCTTCTACGGGGAGGCGCGGCCGGGGAGCTGTTTTTT.